The source of this T cell receptor (beta chain) is a study of blood T cell repertoires in COVID-19 (dated by TCRdb to 2018 to 2020). Describing the broader study: The collaborator samples originated in the United States, Italy and Spain and spanned the acute and convalescent phases of COVID-19. Subjects who had been exposed to COVID-19, were actively infected with it, or had recovered from it provided the deeply sampled blood TCRbeta repertoires that made up the dataset. The prospective study material was composed of cDNA or gDNA derived from T cells, B-cell-depleted T cells, or PBMCs. Where HLA class I and class II types were available, the types were taken from metadata supplied by the sample provider, not from assay-based typing. The samples were drawn from the first 160 participants of the ongoing ImmuneRACE study and from 1,254 subjects provided by 6 global collaborators. The sample metadata nearly always contained a de-identified subject ID, COVID-19 status, age in years and sex. The repertoires were made available in a free public database intended to serve as a resource for research on the immune response to SARS-CoV-2.

The germline V gene yields SGHRS for CDR1 and YFSETQ for CDR2. Including the terminal cysteine and phenylalanine, the CDR3 comprises 14 residues. Only the CDR3 part of the read is kept: 42 bases, read in frame from the first base. Clipping removes 7 bases from V and 6 bases from J, with 6 as the unmatched junction base count. Findings and caveats that apply to the study as a whole: How much clinical and demographic metadata was included differed by source and by participant, and the metadata was provided uncurated.

Details on this clone: The clone's antigen remains unknown. No qualities accompany the bases; no much larger clone lies one base away.

One collaborating source in Seattle enrolled patients during active infection and followed them longitudinally through the course of disease. Collaborating institutions collected whole blood in K2EDTA tubes following their own protocols. For TCRbeta analysis, collaborators shipped samples in one of three forms: frozen whole blood, isolated PBMCs, or DNA extracted from either of those sample types. TCRbeta CDR3 regions were amplified from genomic DNA by means of the immunoSEQ Assay, a bias-controlled multiplex PCR. The authors' analysis ran thus. Nucleated cell counts per sample were estimated from amplification of reference gene primers within the assay. To quantify the absolute abundance of each unique TCRbeta CDR3 rearrangement, sequence reads were collapsed and filtered. For each sample, productive Simpson clonality was calculated as the square root of Simpson's diversity index across productive rearrangements. TCRdb holds this immuneACCESS table with in-frame rearrangements only. Some clones are missing; in checked studies, unresolved V genes explain under half, and the rest has no known cause. The V and J calls and clone size were taken over from that table, and D and trimming were inferred from the DNA. In all, the sample holds about 170,000 clones, and 80% to 85% of those were seen once. The leading ten clones occupy roughly 15% of the sample.

Sequencing was done on a sample of peripheral blood. The sequence is built from TRBV5-1 and TRBJ1-5; 11 bases in the middle match TRBD1. This TCR derives from a woman in her 70s with COVID-19, enrolled during active disease. The sequenced DNA is TGCGCCAGCGGGGAGGGGACAGGGGGTCAGCCCCAGCATTTT. It encodes CASGEGTGGQPQHF.